This T cell receptor (beta chain) stems from a study of CD8 T cells in Susac syndrome. The CDR3 is 14 residues long. In germline, CDR1 is SGHRS, CDR2 YFSETQ. The V end was cut by 2 bases, the J end by 0 bases, with 9 bases between. An amount of RNA that ranged from 0.5 to 1 ug was reverse transcribed with random hexamers. In TCRdb, the immunoSEQ multiplex PCR reads were re-called with MiXCR into one record per CDR3 protein. The sample has approximately 180,000 distinct CDR3 sequences, almost 96% seen once; the top ten hold under 0.095%. The specimen was CD4+ T cells from PBMCs. The chain joins TRBV5-1 to TRBJ2-7; D call uncertain. The source is a human donor with multiple sclerosis. This CDR3 reads CASSFRTGSYEQYF. The CDR3, as DNA: TGCGCCAGCAGCTTCCGGACGGGCTCCTACGAGCAGTACTTC. The full variable domain, completed using reference TRBV5-1 and TRBJ2-7, is KAGVTQTPRYLIKTRGQQVTLSCSPISGHRSVSWYQQTPGQGLQFLFEYFSETQRNKGNFPGRFSGRQFSNSRSEMNVSTLELGDSALYLCASSFRTGSYEQYFGPGTRLTVT.